The TCR beta chain described here comes from a study of TIL therapy for anti-PD-1-resistant metastatic lung cancer. The immunoSEQ assay was v3. Generated by immunoSEQ multiplex PCR, the TCRdb table keeps only in-frame clones and is missing some. The sample holds 25,000 to 40,000 clones; around two thirds are singletons and the top ten take 2.5% to 3%. Germline lookup yields CDR1 LGHNT and CDR2 FRNRAP. The V end lost 6 bases, the J end lost 6 bases, and 5 bases lay between the germline ends. CDR3 size: 11 residues. The time point denotes: pre-treatment sample, taken before nivolumab and TIL therapy. Sequenced here: blood, sampled at baseline. The TCR originated in a woman between 30 and 80 years old with non-small cell lung cancer. The J gene is TRBJ1-4, the V gene TRBV12-5; D not resolved. This chain's CDR3 is CASGGYEKLFF. The CDR3 DNA sequence: TGTGCTAGTGGGGGGTATGAAAAACTGTTTTTT.